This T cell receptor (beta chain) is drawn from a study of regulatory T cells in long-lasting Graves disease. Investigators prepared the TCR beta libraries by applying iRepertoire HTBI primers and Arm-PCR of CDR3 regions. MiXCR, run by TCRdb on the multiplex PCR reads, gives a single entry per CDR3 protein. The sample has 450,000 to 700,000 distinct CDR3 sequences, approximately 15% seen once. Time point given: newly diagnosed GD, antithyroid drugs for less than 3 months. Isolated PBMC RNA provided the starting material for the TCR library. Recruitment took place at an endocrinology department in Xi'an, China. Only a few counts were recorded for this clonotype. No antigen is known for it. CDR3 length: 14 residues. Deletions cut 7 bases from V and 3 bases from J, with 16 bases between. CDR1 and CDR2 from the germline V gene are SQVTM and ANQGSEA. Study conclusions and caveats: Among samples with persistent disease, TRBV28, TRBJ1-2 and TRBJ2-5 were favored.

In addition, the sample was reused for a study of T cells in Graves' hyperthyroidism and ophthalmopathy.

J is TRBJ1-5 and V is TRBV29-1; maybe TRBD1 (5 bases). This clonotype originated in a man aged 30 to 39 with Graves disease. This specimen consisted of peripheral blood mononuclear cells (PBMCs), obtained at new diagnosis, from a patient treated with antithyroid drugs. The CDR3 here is CSASQGLNNQPQHF. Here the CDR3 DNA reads TGCAGCGCTAGTCAGGGACTTAACAATCAGCCCCAGCATTTT.